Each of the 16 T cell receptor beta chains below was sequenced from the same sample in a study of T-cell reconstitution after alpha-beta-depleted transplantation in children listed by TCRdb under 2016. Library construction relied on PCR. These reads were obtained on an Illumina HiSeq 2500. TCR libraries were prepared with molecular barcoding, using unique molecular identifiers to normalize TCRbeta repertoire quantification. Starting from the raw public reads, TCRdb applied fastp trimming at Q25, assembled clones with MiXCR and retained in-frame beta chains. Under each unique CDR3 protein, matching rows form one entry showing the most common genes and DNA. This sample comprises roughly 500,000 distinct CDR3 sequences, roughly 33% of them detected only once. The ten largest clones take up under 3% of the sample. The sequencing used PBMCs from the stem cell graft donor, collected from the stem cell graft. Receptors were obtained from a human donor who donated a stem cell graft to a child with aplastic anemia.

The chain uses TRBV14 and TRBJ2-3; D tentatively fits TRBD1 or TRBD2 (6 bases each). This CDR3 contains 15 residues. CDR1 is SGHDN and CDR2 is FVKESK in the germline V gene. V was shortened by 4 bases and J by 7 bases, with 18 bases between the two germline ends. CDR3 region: CASSRTGAYLYTQYF. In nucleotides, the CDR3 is TGTGCCAGCAGCCGGACGGGGGCTTATCTCTATACGCAGTATTTT.

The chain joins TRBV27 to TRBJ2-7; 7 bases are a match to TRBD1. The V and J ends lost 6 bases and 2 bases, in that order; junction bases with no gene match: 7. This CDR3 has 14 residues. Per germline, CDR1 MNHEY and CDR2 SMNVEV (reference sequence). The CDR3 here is CASRPTGSPYEQYF. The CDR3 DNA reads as TGTGCCAGCAGACCGACAGGGTCGCCCTACGAGCAGTACTTC.

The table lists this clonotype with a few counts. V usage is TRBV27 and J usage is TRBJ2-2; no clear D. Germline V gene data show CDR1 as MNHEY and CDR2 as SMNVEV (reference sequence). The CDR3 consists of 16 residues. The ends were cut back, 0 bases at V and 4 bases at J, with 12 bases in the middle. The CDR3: CASSLSTLTFTGELFF. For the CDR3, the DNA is TGTGCCAGCAGTTTATCGACGTTGACATTCACCGGGGAGCTGTTTTTT.

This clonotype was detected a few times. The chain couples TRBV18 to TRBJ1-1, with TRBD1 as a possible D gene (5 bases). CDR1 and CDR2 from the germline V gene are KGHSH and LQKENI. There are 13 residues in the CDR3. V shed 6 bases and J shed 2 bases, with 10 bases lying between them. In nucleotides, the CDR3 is TGTGCCAGCTCGCTCCGGGACAACACTGAAGCTTTCTTT. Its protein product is CASSLRDNTEAFF.

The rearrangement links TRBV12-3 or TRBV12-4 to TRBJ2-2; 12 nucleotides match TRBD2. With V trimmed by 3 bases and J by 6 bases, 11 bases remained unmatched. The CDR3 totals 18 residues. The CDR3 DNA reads TGTGCCAGCAGTTTTGTCCTAGCGGGAGGGTTTATGGCCGGGGAGCTGTTTTTT. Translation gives CASSFVLAGGFMAGELFF.

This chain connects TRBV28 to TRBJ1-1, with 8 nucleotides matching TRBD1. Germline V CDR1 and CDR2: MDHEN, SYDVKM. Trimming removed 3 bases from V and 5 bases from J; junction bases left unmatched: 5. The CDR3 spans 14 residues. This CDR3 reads CASSFRTGWTEAFF. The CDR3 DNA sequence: TGTGCCAGCAGTTTTCGGACAGGGTGGACTGAAGCTTTCTTT.

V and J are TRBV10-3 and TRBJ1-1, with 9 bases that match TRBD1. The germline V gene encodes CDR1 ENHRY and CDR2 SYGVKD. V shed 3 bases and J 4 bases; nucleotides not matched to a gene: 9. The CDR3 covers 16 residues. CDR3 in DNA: TGTGCCATCAGTGACCCGACAGGGGGAGTTGCCACTGAAGCTTTCTTT. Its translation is CAISDPTGGVATEAFF.

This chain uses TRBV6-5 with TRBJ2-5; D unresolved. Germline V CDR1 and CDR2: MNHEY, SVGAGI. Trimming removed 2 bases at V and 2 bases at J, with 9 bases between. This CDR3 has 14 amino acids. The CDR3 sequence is CASSYVAGQETQYF. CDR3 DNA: TGTGCCAGCAGTTACGTGGCAGGTCAAGAGACCCAGTACTTC.

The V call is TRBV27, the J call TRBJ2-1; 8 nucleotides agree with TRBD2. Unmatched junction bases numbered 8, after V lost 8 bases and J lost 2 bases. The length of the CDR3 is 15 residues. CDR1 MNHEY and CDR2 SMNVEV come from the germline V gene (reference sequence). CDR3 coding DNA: TGTGCCAGCCGCACGCGGGGGGCGACCTACAATGAGCAGTTCTTC. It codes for CASRTRGATYNEQFF.

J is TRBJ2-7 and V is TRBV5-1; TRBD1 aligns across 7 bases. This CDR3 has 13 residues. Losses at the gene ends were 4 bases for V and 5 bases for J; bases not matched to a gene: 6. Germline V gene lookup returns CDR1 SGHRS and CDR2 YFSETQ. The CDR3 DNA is TGCGCCAGCAGCGTACAGGGGCAGAACGAGCAGTACTTC. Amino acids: CASSVQGQNEQYF.

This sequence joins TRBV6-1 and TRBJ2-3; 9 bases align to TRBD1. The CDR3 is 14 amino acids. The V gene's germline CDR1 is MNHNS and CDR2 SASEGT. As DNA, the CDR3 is TGTGCGGTGGGGACAGGGTGGGGCACAGATACGCAGTATTTT. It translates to CAVGTGWGTDTQYF.

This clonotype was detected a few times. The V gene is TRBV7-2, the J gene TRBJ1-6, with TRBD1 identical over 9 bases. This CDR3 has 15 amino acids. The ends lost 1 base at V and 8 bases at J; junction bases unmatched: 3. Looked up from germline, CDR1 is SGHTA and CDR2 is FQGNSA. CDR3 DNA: TGTGCCAGCAGCTTAGGGGGGACAGGGCATTCACCCCTCCACTTT. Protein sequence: CASSLGGTGHSPLHF.

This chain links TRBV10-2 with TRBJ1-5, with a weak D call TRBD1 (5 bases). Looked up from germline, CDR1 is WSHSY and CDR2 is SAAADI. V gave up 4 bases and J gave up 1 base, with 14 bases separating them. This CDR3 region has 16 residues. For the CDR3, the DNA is TGCGCCAGCAGTGGCGGGGGGATACTGAGCAATCAGCCCCAGCATTTT. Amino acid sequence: CASSGGGILSNQPQHF.

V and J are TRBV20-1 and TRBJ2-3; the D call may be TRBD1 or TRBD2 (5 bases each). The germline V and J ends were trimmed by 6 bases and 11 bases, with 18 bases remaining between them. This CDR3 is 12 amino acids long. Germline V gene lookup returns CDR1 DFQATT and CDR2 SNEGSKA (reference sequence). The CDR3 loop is CSASDTGTEQYF. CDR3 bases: TGCAGTGCCTCAGATACCGGGACCGAGCAGTATTTT.

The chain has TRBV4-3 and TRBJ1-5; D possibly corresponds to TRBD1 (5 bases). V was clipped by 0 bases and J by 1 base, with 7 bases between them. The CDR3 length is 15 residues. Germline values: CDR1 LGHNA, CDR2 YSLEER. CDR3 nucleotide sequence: TGCGCCAGCAGCCAAGACAGGGAGAGCAATCAGCCCCAGCATTTT. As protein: CASSQDRESNQPQHF.

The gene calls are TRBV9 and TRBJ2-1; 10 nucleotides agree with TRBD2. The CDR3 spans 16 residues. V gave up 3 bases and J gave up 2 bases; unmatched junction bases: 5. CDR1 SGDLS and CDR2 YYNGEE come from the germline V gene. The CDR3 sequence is CASSAVLAGAYNEQFF. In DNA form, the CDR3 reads TGTGCCAGCAGCGCCGTTCTAGCGGGAGCCTACAATGAGCAGTTCTTC.